Below are 30 T cell receptor beta chains sequenced from a single sample in a study of blood T cell repertoires in COVID-19. Generated by immunoSEQ multiplex PCR, the TCRdb table keeps only in-frame clones and is missing some. Of about 160,000 clones detected, roughly 78% appear once; the ten largest clones hold around 8%. The material sequenced was peripheral blood. These receptors all stem from a woman aged 55-70 years with COVID-19, enrolled during active disease.

The chain combines TRBV10-3 with TRBJ2-7; 11 nucleotides line up with TRBD2. After removal of 10 bases from V and 4 bases from J, the junction contained 12 bases not matched to a gene. The CDR3 is 15 residues long. Germline V CDR1 and CDR2: ENHRY, SYGVKD. The CDR3 DNA reads TGTGCCACCTATAGAGCCATAGCGGGAGGGTACGAGCAGTACTTC. It translates to CATYRAIAGGYEQYF.

The chain joins TRBV2 to TRBJ1-6; D is possibly TRBD1 (5 bases). V lost 4 bases to trimming and J lost 4 bases, with 11 bases between them. In germline, CDR1 is SNHLY, CDR2 FYNNEI. CDR3 length equals 15 residues. The CDR3 loop reads CASSADRSYNSPLHF. Here the CDR3 DNA reads TGTGCCAGCAGTGCCGACAGATCTTATAATTCACCCCTCCACTTT. Full variable domain (outside the CDR3, taken from reference TRBV2 and TRBJ1-6): EPEVTQTPSHQVTQMGQEVILRCVPISNHLYFYWYRQILGQKVEFLVSFYNNEISEKSEIFDDQFSVERPDGSNFTLKIRSTKLEDSAMYFCASSADRSYNSPLHFGNGTRLTVT.

This clone turned up a few times. The chain links TRBV4-3 to TRBJ2-7, with TRBD1 matching 8 bases. CDR1 is LGHNA and CDR2 is YSLEER in the germline V gene. The CDR3 consists of 11 residues. J was trimmed by 5 bases and V by 8 bases; bases with no gene match: 2. CDR3 coding DNA: TGCGCCAGCGGACAGGGTAACGAGCAGTACTTC. This codes for CASGQGNEQYF.

The sample holds many counts of this clone. J is TRBJ2-3 and V is TRBV5-1; D uncertain. Germline V gene lookup returns CDR1 SGHRS and CDR2 YFSETQ. There are 13 residues in the CDR3. Trimming took 7 bases from V and 3 from J, leaving 12 bases between them. As DNA, the CDR3 is TGCGCCAGCTGCCACTCCGCGACAGATACGCAGTATTTT. Translation gives CASCHSATDTQYF. Variable domain in full (rest from reference TRBV5-1 and TRBJ2-3): KAGVTQTPRYLIKTRGQQVTLSCSPISGHRSVSWYQQTPGQGLQFLFEYFSETQRNKGNFPGRFSGRQFSNSRSEMNVSTLELGDSALYLCASCHSATDTQYFGPGTRLTVL.

The J gene is TRBJ1-1, the V gene TRBV18; perhaps TRBD1 as D (6 bases). The V gene lost 2 bases and the J gene lost 0 bases, with 13 bases spanning the gap. CDR1 and CDR2 (germline): KGHSH, LQKENI. There are 16 residues in the CDR3. CDR3 sequence reads: CASSPTWGGLNTEAFF. For the CDR3, the DNA is TGTGCCAGCTCACCAACTTGGGGGGGCTTGAACACTGAAGCTTTCTTT.

This clone occurred once. The genes are TRBV6-4 and TRBJ2-3, with 7 bases that match TRBD1. From germline, CDR1 is MRHNA and CDR2 SNTAGT. The trim removed 0 bases at V and 4 bases at J, leaving 1 base unmatched. The CDR3 is 14 amino acids. Here the CDR3 DNA reads TGTGCCAGCAGTGACTCCCAGGGGGCAGATACGCAGTATTTT. Translation: CASSDSQGADTQYF.

This chain uses TRBV19 with TRBJ1-5; maybe TRBD1 (6 bases). Between the trimmed V and J ends, which lost 10 bases and 0 bases, there was a span of 16 bases. This CDR3 is built from 15 residues. The V gene's germline CDR1 is LNHDA and CDR2 SQIVND (reference sequence). The CDR3 coding sequence is TGTGCCACCCAGGGGCAGGTGTATAGCAATCAGCCCCAGCATTTT. Amino acids: CATQGQVYSNQPQHF.

The rearrangement joins TRBV19 to TRBJ1-2; 8 bases match TRBD1. Germline CDR1 and CDR2: LNHDA and SQIVND (reference sequence). V was pared by 10 bases and J by 4 bases, with 14 bases of the junction left unmatched. The CDR3 totals 15 residues. DNA of the CDR3: TGTGCCACAAACAACCCAGGGGGCTATAGCTATGGCTACACCTTC. Translated: CATNNPGGYSYGYTF.

The V call is TRBV28, the J call TRBJ2-7; D may be TRBD2 (6 bases). The V end was cut by 5 bases, the J end by 4 bases, with 21 bases between. The length of the CDR3 is 16 residues. Germline V gives CDR1 MDHEN, CDR2 SYDVKM. The CDR3 loop is CASSRRDSLGSYEQYF. CDR3 DNA: TGTGCCAGCAGTAGACGGGACTCCTTGGGGTCGTACGAGCAGTACTTC.

This chain joins TRBV6-5 and TRBJ2-7; 9 nucleotides line up with TRBD1. With 6 bases clipped from V and 8 bases from J, the junction kept 8 bases outside the gene matches. There are 13 residues in the CDR3. Germline assignment: CDR1 MNHEY and CDR2 SVGAGI. CDR3 in amino acids: CASSRDRGEKQYV. The CDR3 DNA sequence: TGTGCCAGCAGCCGAGACAGGGGGGAAAAGCAGTACGTC.

This chain connects TRBV7-2 to TRBJ2-3, with D perhaps TRBD2 (6 bases). CDR1 is SGHTA, CDR2 FQGNSA, per germline. This CDR3 comprises 19 residues. V was trimmed by 5 bases and J by 1 base, leaving 25 bases between them. The DNA for the CDR3 is TGTGCCAGCAGCCAAAGGAGGGTTGGTAGGTGGGTTGGCACAGATACGCAGTATTTT. Translating gives CASSQRRVGRWVGTDTQYF.

J is TRBJ1-2 and V is TRBV19; 9 bases match TRBD1. This CDR3 spans 14 amino acids. Germline values: CDR1 LNHDA, CDR2 SQIVND (reference sequence). The V gene end was trimmed by 7 bases and the J gene end by 4 bases; junction bases not matched to a gene: 7. The CDR3 DNA reads as TGTGCCAGTACTCCCGGGACAGGGACCTATGGCTACACCTTC. This codes for CASTPGTGTYGYTF.

This clone was counted once. This sequence joins TRBV15 and TRBJ1-1, with TRBD1 identical over 7 bases. The length of the CDR3 is 14 residues. Germline trimming cut 4 bases from V and 1 base from J; bases unmatched to any gene: 3. In germline, CDR1 is LNHNV, CDR2 YYDKDF (reference sequence). The CDR3 sequence is CATSIGTANTEAFF. The CDR3 nucleotides are TGTGCCACCAGCATCGGGACAGCGAACACTGAAGCTTTCTTT.

The genes are TRBV28 and TRBJ1-1; D unresolved. Germline V lookup: CDR1 MDHEN, CDR2 SYDVKM. Trimming cost V 7 bases and J 3 bases, with 6 bases left between them. The CDR3 is 11 amino acids. The CDR3 coding sequence is TGTGCCAGCATCGGTTACACTGAAGCTTTCTTT. Amino acids: CASIGYTEAFF.

V and J are TRBV18 and TRBJ2-5; 10 bases map to TRBD1. The CDR3 totals 17 residues. V shed 4 bases and J 5 bases; nucleotides not matched to a gene: 13. Germline CDR1 is KGHSH and CDR2 is LQKENI. The CDR3 loop is CASSLLPGDRGGETQYF. For the CDR3, the DNA is TGTGCCAGCTCACTACTCCCCGGGGACAGGGGCGGTGAGACCCAGTACTTC.

The CDR3 spells CASSATGAGEAFF. The CDR3 coding sequence is TGTGCCAGCAGCGCGACAGGGGCGGGTGAAGCTTTCTTT. The gene calls are TRBV5-5 and TRBJ1-1, with 8 positions matching TRBD1. V shed 4 bases and J 7 bases; nucleotides not matched to a gene: 6. Germline values: CDR1 SGHKS, CDR2 YYEKEE (reference sequence). The CDR3 runs to 13 residues.

The chain recombines TRBV7-8 with TRBJ2-5; 7 nucleotides align to TRBD2. Germline V gene lookup returns CDR1 SGHVS and CDR2 FQNEAQ. The CDR3 has 15 residues. After removal of 5 bases from V and 2 bases from J, the junction contained 8 bases not matched to a gene. As DNA, the CDR3 is TGTGCCAGCAGCCGCGGGACTAACCTTCAAGAGACCCAGTACTTC. Translating gives CASSRGTNLQETQYF. The full variable domain, with the rest looked up from reference TRBV7-8 and TRBJ2-5, is GAGVSQSPRYKVAKRGQDVALRCDPISGHVSLFWYQQALGQGPEFLTYFQNEAQLDKSGLPSDRFFAERPEGSVSTLKIQRTQQEDSAVYLCASSRGTNLQETQYFGPGTRLLVL.

This rearrangement joins TRBV2 to TRBJ1-2, with D unresolved. Germline loops: CDR1 SNHLY, CDR2 FYNNEI. This CDR3 region has 15 residues. V was clipped by 4 bases and J by 0 bases, with 12 bases between them. The CDR3 nucleotides are TGTGCCAGCAGTGCCGAGCTTTTCTCTAACTATGGCTACACCTTC. Protein: CASSAELFSNYGYTF.

The chain is built from TRBV19 and TRBJ1-2; 9 bases are shared with TRBD1. After removal of 5 bases from V and 4 bases from J, the junction contained 11 bases not matched to a gene. The germline V gene encodes CDR1 LNHDA and CDR2 SQIVND (reference sequence). CDR3 length: 16 amino acids. CDR3 bases: TGTGCCAGTAGTCCGTCCCGGGACAGGGTTTTCTATGGCTACACCTTC. Translation: CASSPSRDRVFYGYTF.

The genes are TRBV2 and TRBJ1-3; 11 bases match TRBD1. CDR3 length equals 16 residues. Germline CDR1 SNHLY, CDR2 FYNNEI. V trimming: 5 bases; J trimming: 2 bases; junction bases outside the gene matches: 5. The CDR3 coding sequence is TGTGCCAGCAGTAGCCGGGGACAGGGGGCTGGAAACACCATATATTTT. Its translation: CASSSRGQGAGNTIYF.

V usage is TRBV6-2 or TRBV6-3 and J usage is TRBJ2-2; 7 bases match TRBD2. The length of the CDR3 is 15 residues. Trimming took 3 bases from V and 5 from J; bases not matched to a gene: 6. CDR1 and CDR2 from the germline V gene are MNHEY and SVGEGT. The CDR3 protein is CASSYAGAGTGELFF. The CDR3, as DNA: TGTGCCAGCAGTTATGCGGGAGCAGGAACCGGGGAGCTGTTTTTT.

This clone has just a few counts. The chain employs TRBV2 and TRBJ1-1, with D perhaps TRBD1 (6 bases). Germline V gene lookup returns CDR1 SNHLY and CDR2 FYNNEI. This CDR3 spans 10 amino acids. Trimming removed 6 bases from V and 7 bases from J, with 6 bases in between. CDR3 nucleotides: TGTGCCAGCAGGGACAGTGAAGCTTTCTTT. This encodes CASRDSEAFF.

This chain connects TRBV5-6 to TRBJ1-2, with TRBD1 matching 7 bases. This CDR3 is built from 16 residues. Looked up from germline, CDR1 is SGHDT and CDR2 is YYEEEE. V shed 0 bases and J 4 bases; nucleotides not matched to a gene: 9. CDR3 nucleotide sequence: TGTGCCAGCAGCTTGGCCTCGACAGGGAGTAGCTATGGCTACACCTTC. Translated, it gives CASSLASTGSSYGYTF.

The V gene is TRBV13, the J gene TRBJ2-1, with D possibly being TRBD2 (6 bases). V shed 5 bases and J shed 8 bases, with 16 bases lying between them. The CDR3 sequence is 14 residues long. Germline V gene sequence: CDR1 PRHDT, CDR2 FYEKMQ (reference sequence). In DNA, the CDR3 is TGTGCCAGCAGCGGATCCGGGGGTCTCGATGAGCAGTTCTTC. It translates to CASSGSGGLDEQFF.

The chain combines TRBV9 with TRBJ2-7; 8 nucleotides match TRBD2. Germline CDR1 is SGDLS and CDR2 is YYNGEE. J lost 0 bases, V lost 0 bases, and 5 bases had no gene match. This CDR3 spans 16 amino acids. CDR3 in DNA: TGTGCCAGCAGCGTAGCTAGCGGGCTTAGCTCCTACGAGCAGTACTTC. Encoded protein: CASSVASGLSSYEQYF.

V is TRBV7-6 and J is TRBJ2-3; D may be TRBD2 (6 bases). Germline-derived CDR1 and CDR2 are SGHVS and FNYEAQ. Trimming shortened V by 3 bases and J by 4 bases, and 11 bases separated the two germline ends. This CDR3 comprises 14 residues. CDR3 DNA sequence: TGTGCCAGCAGCTTCATGCGCGGGGCAGATACGCAGTATTTT. This translates into CASSFMRGADTQYF.

The chain recombines TRBV28 with TRBJ2-3, with 8 positions matching TRBD2. The CDR3 is made up of 16 amino acids. Trimming at V came to 5 bases and at J to 2 bases, leaving 9 bases not matched to a gene. CDR1 and CDR2 (germline): MDHEN, SYDVKM. CDR3 nucleotide sequence: TGTGCCAGCAGTCCGGGACTAGAGGGCCCCACAGATACGCAGTATTTT. Its translation: CASSPGLEGPTDTQYF.

This sequence joins TRBV25-1 and TRBJ1-2, with a possible D match to TRBD1 (5 bases). Per the germline V gene, CDR1 is MGHDK and CDR2 is SYGVNS. Trimming pared 3 bases from V and 4 bases from J, leaving 12 bases between. The CDR3 contains 14 residues. The CDR3 is CASSDPGTFYGYTF. The CDR3 DNA is TGTGCCAGCAGTGATCCCGGGACTTTCTATGGCTACACCTTC.

This chain connects TRBV2 to TRBJ2-7; 9 bases align to TRBD1. With V trimmed by 7 bases and J by 3 bases, 4 bases remained unmatched. In germline, CDR1 is SNHLY, CDR2 FYNNEI. CDR3 length equals 13 residues. The DNA of the CDR3 is TGTGCCAGCAAGGGGACAGGGTACTACGAGCAGTACTTC. It is translated as CASKGTGYYEQYF.

This chain joins TRBV18 and TRBJ1-6; TRBD1 aligns across 7 bases. The CDR3 sequence is 15 residues long. V was pared by 3 bases and J by 7 bases, with 6 bases of the junction left unmatched. CDR1 and CDR2 (germline): KGHSH, LQKENI. CDR3 protein: CASSPPGQVNSPLHF. CDR3 sequence (DNA): TGTGCCAGCTCACCGCCTGGACAGGTCAATTCACCCCTCCACTTT. Full variable domain (missing parts from reference TRBV18 and TRBJ1-6): NAGVMQNPRHLVRRRGQEARLRCSPMKGHSHVYWYRQLPEEGLKFMVYLQKENIIDESGMPKERFSAEFPKEGPSILRIQQVVRGDSAAYFCASSPPGQVNSPLHFGNGTRLTVT.